The 26 T cell receptor beta chains listed next were all sequenced from one sample in a study of shared clonotypes between healthy human individuals (TCRdb year 2020). Library construction relied on the immunoSEQ multiplex PCR assay. TCRdb carries this immuneACCESS record with in-frame sequences only. Its versions omit some clonotypes, under half of them owing to an unresolved V gene in the studies checked, with the rest unexplained. The sample includes around 2.5 million clones, with 93% observed a single time. The ten largest clones capture approximately 0.37% of the sample. The sequenced sample consisted of naive CD4+ T cells from PBMCs. What this sample's cell subset or site label stands for: CD45RA+ positively selected. Receptors were obtained from a man younger than 35 in good health. Some clones in this sample may be carry-over from other donors' samples.

V is TRBV9 and J is TRBJ2-1; D might be TRBD2 (6 bases). Trimming stripped 3 bases from V and 9 bases from J, with 16 bases between. CDR3 length equals 14 residues. The germline gives CDR1 SGDLS, CDR2 YYNGEE. This CDR3 reads CASSGTGVRGEQFF. The CDR3, as DNA: TGTGCCAGCAGCGGGACCGGGGTGCGGGGTGAGCAGTTCTTC.

Comments on this clone: The junction does not match germline at one end; this may be a read error. The chain carries TRBV5-4 and TRBJ2-7, with TRBD2 identical over 16 bases. This CDR3 is 16 amino acids long. Germline V gene data show CDR1 as SGHNT and CDR2 as YYREEE (reference sequence). The CDR3 region is CASRLGLAGGFYEQYF. CDR3 DNA: TGTGCCAGCAGGTTGGGACTAGCGGGAGGGTTCTACGAGCAGTACTTC.

The J gene is TRBJ2-3, the V gene TRBV30; 8 bases fit TRBD2. Germline CDR1 GTSNPN, CDR2 SVGIG (reference sequence). Losses at the gene ends were 2 bases for V and 3 bases for J; bases not matched to a gene: 7. The CDR3 runs to 15 residues. CDR3 in DNA: TGTGCCTGGAGTATAAGCGGGAGCCTGACAGATACGCAGTATTTT. Translated: CAWSISGSLTDTQYF.

This rearrangement joins TRBV12-5 to TRBJ2-5; 8 nucleotides line up with TRBD2. V lost 7 bases, J lost 5 bases, and 6 bases stayed unmatched. The CDR3 has 13 amino acids. Germline assignment: CDR1 LGHNT and CDR2 FRNRAP. The CDR3 region is CASAPSGLETQYF. The CDR3 nucleotides read TGTGCTAGTGCCCCTAGCGGGTTGGAGACCCAGTACTTC.

The chain carries TRBV7-9 and TRBJ2-2, with TRBD2 identical over 9 bases. Germline V CDR1 and CDR2: SEHNR, FQNEAQ (reference sequence). With 4 bases clipped from V and 6 bases from J, the junction kept 9 bases outside the gene matches. The CDR3 length is 16 residues. CDR3 sequence (DNA): TGTGCCAGCAGCTCCTATAGCGGGGGAGGTCCCGGGGAGCTGTTTTTT. The encoded protein is CASSSYSGGGPGELFF.

The CDR3 sequence is CASSGQGGLIADTQYF. CDR3 coding DNA: TGTGCCAGCAGCGGACAGGGGGGCCTGATCGCAGATACGCAGTATTTT. This chain uses TRBV9 with TRBJ2-3, with 9 bases lining up with TRBD1. The junction had 9 bases not matched to a gene; V was cut back by 3 bases and J by 4 bases. Germline CDR1 is SGDLS and CDR2 is YYNGEE. The CDR3 spans 16 residues.

V usage is TRBV5-1 and J usage is TRBJ2-1; TRBD2 might be the D (8 bases). The V gene lost 3 bases and the J gene lost 6 bases, with 16 bases spanning the gap. The CDR3 runs to 15 residues. Germline CDR1 and CDR2: SGHRS and YFSETQ. CDR3 sequence: CASSSTGTSVNEQFF. CDR3 sequence (DNA): TGCGCCAGCAGCTCGACAGGGACTAGTGTCAATGAGCAGTTCTTC. The whole variable domain, remainder taken from reference TRBV5-1 and TRBJ2-1, is KAGVTQTPRYLIKTRGQQVTLSCSPISGHRSVSWYQQTPGQGLQFLFEYFSETQRNKGNFPGRFSGRQFSNSRSEMNVSTLELGDSALYLCASSSTGTSVNEQFFGPGTRLTVL.

The chain uses TRBV11-2 and TRBJ2-7; a possible D gene is TRBD2 (6 bases). V was clipped by 0 bases and J by 12 bases, with 15 bases between them. The CDR3 runs to 13 residues. CDR1 and CDR2 from the germline V gene are SGHAT and FQNNGV. CDR3 sequence reads: CASSLDLTGAPYF. DNA of the CDR3: TGTGCCAGCAGCTTAGATCTGACGGGAGCACCGTACTTC. Combining the CDR3 with reference TRBV11-2 and TRBJ2-7 gives the whole variable domain EAGVAQSPRYKIIEKRQSVAFWCNPISGHATLYWYQQILGQGPKLLIQFQNNGVVDDSQLPKDRFSAERLKGVDSTLKIQPAKLEDSAVYLCASSLDLTGAPYFGPGTRLTVT.

V usage is TRBV28 and J usage is TRBJ2-7; 11 positions agree with TRBD1. Germline V CDR1 and CDR2: MDHEN, SYDVKM. The CDR3 consists of 13 residues. Unmatched junction bases numbered 4, after V lost 6 bases and J lost 6 bases. CDR3 sequence (DNA): TGTGCCAGCAGCCAGGACAGGGGGCTCGAGCAGTACTTC. This encodes CASSQDRGLEQYF.

V is TRBV29-1 and J is TRBJ2-7, with D uncertain. Trimming pared 7 bases from V and 2 bases from J, leaving 9 bases between. The CDR3 totals 11 residues. Germline V gene lookup returns CDR1 SQVTM and CDR2 ANQGSEA. This CDR3 reads CSARVTYEQYF. CDR3 coding DNA: TGCAGCGCCCGGGTGACCTACGAGCAGTACTTC.

The chain recombines TRBV2 with TRBJ2-7, with a weak D call TRBD1 (5 bases). The CDR3 runs to 12 residues. Germline-derived CDR1 and CDR2 are SNHLY and FYNNEI. Trimming removed 7 bases from V and 7 bases from J, with 14 bases in between. CDR3 bases: TGTGCCAGCACTTTACTGGGGCCTGAGCAGTACTTC. This translates into CASTLLGPEQYF. Looking up the rest from reference TRBV2 and TRBJ2-7 gives the full variable domain: EPEVTQTPSHQVTQMGQEVILRCVPISNHLYFYWYRQILGQKVEFLVSFYNNEISEKSEIFDDQFSVERPDGSNFTLKIRSTKLEDSAMYFCASTLLGPEQYFGPGTRLTVT.

In the case of this clone: Other DNA sequences in the sample encode the same CDR3. The chain carries TRBV9 and TRBJ1-2; D might be TRBD1 (6 bases). The germline V gene encodes CDR1 SGDLS and CDR2 YYNGEE. The CDR3 has 14 residues. Trimming left V 0 bases short and J 0 bases short, with 6 bases between. The CDR3, as DNA: TGTGCCAGCAGCGTAGACAGGGCTAACTATGGCTACACCTTC. It translates to CASSVDRANYGYTF.

The gene calls are TRBV5-1 and TRBJ2-6, with D tentatively TRBD1 (6 bases). The V gene's germline CDR1 is SGHRS and CDR2 YFSETQ. This CDR3 is built from 16 residues. The V gene lost 2 bases and the J gene lost 2 bases, with 11 bases spanning the gap. DNA for the CDR3: TGCGCCAGCAGCTTCCGTCCAGGGGCTGGGGCCAACGTCCTGACTTTC. Protein product: CASSFRPGAGANVLTF.

This chain links TRBV18 with TRBJ1-5, with a tentative D call TRBD1 (5 bases). Per the germline V gene, CDR1 is KGHSH and CDR2 is LQKENI. The CDR3 has 15 residues. Trimming pared 0 bases from V and 6 bases from J, leaving 12 bases between. The CDR3, as DNA: TGTGCCAGCTCACCACCACCAGGGTTGGGTCAGCCCCAGCATTTT. Translation: CASSPPPGLGQPQHF.

The chain joins TRBV2 to TRBJ2-1; 8 bases fit TRBD2. J was trimmed by 0 bases and V by 5 bases; bases with no gene match: 3. Germline assignment: CDR1 SNHLY and CDR2 FYNNEI. The CDR3 is made up of 15 amino acids. Here the CDR3 DNA reads TGTGCCAGCAGTCAGGGACTAGGCTCCTACAATGAGCAGTTCTTC. Protein product: CASSQGLGSYNEQFF.

The genes are TRBV4-1 and TRBJ1-2; D gene uncertain. This CDR3 region has 12 residues. Germline loops: CDR1 MGHRA, CDR2 YSYEKL. V was shortened by 0 bases and J by 7 bases, with 6 bases between the two germline ends. CDR3 coding DNA: TGCGCCAGCAGCCAAGAAAGGAGTGGCTACACCTTC. Translation gives CASSQERSGYTF.

This sequence joins TRBV11-2 and TRBJ1-3; D is ambiguous. The V gene's germline CDR1 is SGHAT and CDR2 FQNNGV. Trimming took 5 bases from V and 4 from J, leaving 6 bases between them. The CDR3 length is 12 residues. The CDR3 coding sequence is TGTGCCAGCAGCCTCCCCGGAAACACCATATATTTT. As protein: CASSLPGNTIYF.

The rearrangement links TRBV2 to TRBJ2-7, with D possibly being TRBD1 or TRBD2 (5 bases each). The V end was cut by 11 bases, the J end by 7 bases, with 24 bases between. The CDR3 is 14 residues long. Germline V gives CDR1 SNHLY, CDR2 FYNNEI. The CDR3 protein is CASHVGRTGREQYF. The CDR3 nucleotides are TGTGCCTCCCACGTCGGCAGAACGGGACGGGAGCAGTACTTC. The whole variable domain, filled in from reference TRBV2 and TRBJ2-7, reads EPEVTQTPSHQVTQMGQEVILRCVPISNHLYFYWYRQILGQKVEFLVSFYNNEISEKSEIFDDQFSVERPDGSNFTLKIRSTKLEDSAMYFCASHVGRTGREQYFGPGTRLTVT.

V is TRBV30 and J is TRBJ2-7, with 7 bases identical to TRBD2. Germline CDR1 is GTSNPN and CDR2 is SVGIG (reference sequence). V trimming: 1 base; J trimming: 3 bases; junction bases outside the gene matches: 9. The CDR3 consists of 15 residues. In nucleotides, the CDR3 is TGTGCCTGGAGTGGGGGGGAGGGACCCTTCTACGAGCAGTACTTC. Translated, it gives CAWSGGEGPFYEQYF.

Only a few counts were recorded for this clone. This sample also contains other DNA sequences that code for the same CDR3. The chain has TRBV30 and TRBJ1-1; unclear D gene. The CDR3 length is 13 residues. Germline lookup yields CDR1 GTSNPN and CDR2 SVGIG (reference sequence). Trimming pared 1 base from V and 4 bases from J, leaving 10 bases between. CDR3 loop: CAWSADRGTEAFF. The CDR3 DNA reads TGTGCCTGGAGTGCGGACCGGGGCACTGAAGCTTTCTTT.

This clone has a single count. At one end the junction does not follow the germline gene, possibly because of a read error. The CDR3 sequence is CASGDRGGSGRSIRHF. The CDR3 DNA reads TGTGCCAGCGGTGACCGGGGGGGTAGCGGGAGATCAATAAGGCATTTC. This sequence joins TRBV2 and TRBJ2-7, with 9 nucleotides matching TRBD2. CDR1 and CDR2 from the germline V gene are SNHLY and FYNNEI. The CDR3 runs to 16 residues.

The rearrangement links TRBV7-9 to TRBJ2-6; D is uncertain. The CDR3 length is 17 residues. Germline V lookup: CDR1 SEHNR, CDR2 FQNEAQ (reference sequence). The V and J ends lost 5 bases and 0 bases respectively, with 14 bases between them. CDR3 nucleotides: TGTGCCAGCAGCCAGTCACGGGTTTTCTCTGGGGCCAACGTCCTGACTTTC. It is translated as CASSQSRVFSGANVLTF.

The DNA of the CDR3 is TGTGCCAGCATTAGCGGGACTCGAGAGACCCAGTACTTC. This encodes CASISGTRETQYF. The chain employs TRBV2 and TRBJ2-5, with 8 bases lining up with TRBD2. V lost 7 bases, J lost 4 bases, and 5 bases stayed unmatched. Germline V gives CDR1 SNHLY, CDR2 FYNNEI. CDR3 length: 13 amino acids.

The CDR3 here is CASSPGQVGLYGYTF. The CDR3 nucleotides read TGCGCCAGCAGCCCAGGACAGGTCGGTTTATATGGCTACACCTTC. The chain links TRBV4-1 to TRBJ1-2; 7 bases map to TRBD1. V lost 4 bases, J lost 5 bases, and 10 bases stayed unmatched. Germline loops: CDR1 MGHRA, CDR2 YSYEKL. The CDR3 spans 15 residues.

The J gene is TRBJ1-1, the V gene TRBV5-1; weak D call: TRBD1 (6 bases). Trimming removed 5 bases from V and 1 base from J, with 15 bases in between. CDR1 is SGHRS and CDR2 is YFSETQ in the germline V gene. This CDR3 has 15 residues. CDR3 sequence reads: CASRPQGTGNTEAFF. DNA of the CDR3: TGCGCCAGCAGGCCCCAGGGGACGGGGAACACTGAAGCTTTCTTT.

The rearrangement links TRBV4-3 to TRBJ1-3; D unclear. The CDR3 length is 15 residues. CDR1 and CDR2 (germline): LGHNA, YSLEER. Trimming left V 5 bases short and J 0 bases short, with 11 bases between. DNA of the CDR3: TGCGCCAGCAGCGACACCTTCCTCTCTGGAAACACCATATATTTT. Translation: CASSDTFLSGNTIYF.